Each of the 20 T cell receptor beta chains below was sequenced from the same sample in a study of blood T cell repertoires in COVID-19. Here immunoSEQ multiplex PCR was the method, and the copy in TCRdb shows in-frame clones only, minus some. The table shows fewer than 95,000 clones, with approximately 79% occurring only once. Sequencing used peripheral blood. These receptors originate from a man between 65 and 85 years old with COVID-19, enrolled during active disease.

This sequence joins TRBV28 and TRBJ1-5; no firm D call. V lost 6 bases to trimming and J lost 6 bases, with 9 bases between them. The germline gives CDR1 MDHEN, CDR2 SYDVKM. This CDR3 has 12 amino acids. CDR3 sequence: CASSLYGQPQHF. The CDR3 bases are TGTGCCAGCAGCCTTTACGGTCAGCCCCAGCATTTT.

The gene calls are TRBV18 and TRBJ2-1, with a possible D match to TRBD2 (6 bases). From germline, CDR1 is KGHSH and CDR2 LQKENI. The CDR3 length is 12 residues. Trimming pared 6 bases from V and 6 bases from J, leaving 9 bases between. CDR3 loop: CASSRLVNEQFF. Written as DNA, the CDR3 is TGTGCCAGCTCCCGACTAGTCAATGAGCAGTTCTTC.

The genes are TRBV4-3 and TRBJ2-5, with TRBD2 matching 12 bases. This CDR3 is built from 18 residues. Germline V gene sequence: CDR1 LGHNA, CDR2 YSLEER. Unmatched junction bases numbered 6, after V lost 0 bases and J lost 1 base. CDR3 amino acids: CASSQDRLAGVGQETQYF. The DNA of the CDR3 is TGCGCCAGCAGCCAAGATCGACTAGCGGGAGTCGGCCAAGAGACCCAGTACTTC.

The genes are TRBV21-1 and TRBJ2-7; the table assigns TRBD2, which was not confirmed against the DNA. TRBV21-1 is noted as a pseudogene. This CDR3 comprises 18 residues. CDR3 sequence reads: CASSLTSLKRLADDEQYF. The CDR3 nucleotides are TGTGCCAGCAGCCTTACTTCCCTTAAGAGACTAGCGGACGACGAGCAGTACTTC.

As concerns this clone: Since a much larger clone is just one base distant, this may be a read error. The genes are TRBV11-2 and TRBJ1-2; 9 bases align to TRBD1. Germline V gene sequence: CDR1 SGHAT, CDR2 FQNNGV. CDR3 length: 13 residues. Trimming removed 4 bases from V and 5 bases from J; junction bases left unmatched: 2. As DNA, the CDR3 is TGTGCCAGCAGCTCGGGACAGGGATATGGCTACACCTTC. Its protein product is CASSSGQGYGYTF.

CDR3 residues: CASSWDRVTHEQYF. The DNA of the CDR3 is TGTGCCAGCAGCTGGGACAGGGTCACCCACGAGCAGTACTTC. The chain couples TRBV5-6 to TRBJ2-7, with 9 bases identical to TRBD1. V trimming: 3 bases; J trimming: 5 bases; junction bases outside the gene matches: 6. The CDR3 has 14 amino acids. The V gene's germline CDR1 is SGHDT and CDR2 YYEEEE.

The chain is built from TRBV5-5 and TRBJ2-2; D might be TRBD1 (5 bases). The germline V gene encodes CDR1 SGHKS and CDR2 YYEKEE (reference sequence). The CDR3 totals 14 residues. The V gene lost 5 bases and the J gene lost 1 base, with 9 bases spanning the gap. CDR3 sequence: CASRVRVNTGELFF. The DNA of the CDR3 is TGTGCCAGCAGGGTCAGGGTGAACACCGGGGAGCTGTTTTTT.

The chain recombines TRBV6-1 with TRBJ1-5; no firm D call. The CDR3 runs to 15 residues. The germline V gene encodes CDR1 MNHNS and CDR2 SASEGT. V gave up 3 bases and J gave up 0 bases, with 9 bases separating them. The CDR3, as DNA: TGTGCCAGCAGTGACCAACAGTATAGCAATCAGCCCCAGCATTTT. As protein: CASSDQQYSNQPQHF.

This sequence joins TRBV28 and TRBJ1-1; 9 bases line up with TRBD1. Unmatched junction bases numbered 7, after V lost 2 bases and J lost 9 bases. CDR3 length: 14 amino acids. The germline gives CDR1 MDHEN, CDR2 SYDVKM. The CDR3 protein is CASSLGPTGGKAFF. As DNA, the CDR3 is TGTGCCAGCAGTTTAGGACCAACAGGGGGCAAAGCTTTCTTT.

The V gene is TRBV7-2, the J gene TRBJ2-7; 11 bases map to TRBD1. The germline gives CDR1 SGHTA, CDR2 FQGNSA. V trimming: 3 bases; J trimming: 2 bases; junction bases outside the gene matches: 6. This CDR3 contains 16 residues. CDR3 residues: CASSFQGQGAAYEQYF. CDR3 coding DNA: TGTGCCAGCAGCTTTCAAGGACAGGGGGCAGCCTACGAGCAGTACTTC.

This clone was seen a handful of times. V and J are TRBV7-9 and TRBJ2-5; tentatively, D is TRBD2 (5 bases). Trimming took 2 bases from V and 5 from J, leaving 21 bases between them. This CDR3 is 17 amino acids long. The germline V gene encodes CDR1 SEHNR and CDR2 FQNEAQ (reference sequence). The chain's CDR3 is CASSLTVGIRLGETQYF. In DNA, the CDR3 is TGTGCCAGCAGCTTAACTGTCGGGATACGCTTGGGGGAGACCCAGTACTTC.

The genes are TRBV14 and TRBJ1-1, with D unclear. CDR1 and CDR2 (germline): SGHDN, FVKESK. CDR3 size: 12 residues. Trimming left V 4 bases short and J 11 bases short, with 14 bases between. CDR3 in DNA: TGTGCCAGCAGCCGACTCCGGCAGTCGGCTTTCTTT. Translation: CASSRLRQSAFF.

The chain has TRBV7-2 and TRBJ1-1; 7 nucleotides agree with TRBD1. After removal of 7 bases from V and 4 bases from J, the junction contained 9 bases not matched to a gene. Germline V gene sequence: CDR1 SGHTA, CDR2 FQGNSA. The CDR3 spans 14 residues. CDR3 DNA sequence: TGTGCCAGCACATCACAGGGGTTTAGCACTGAAGCTTTCTTT. This sequence encodes CASTSQGFSTEAFF.

The chain is built from TRBV30 and TRBJ1-5, with D possibly being TRBD1 (6 bases). This CDR3 spans 11 amino acids. V was cut by 2 bases and J by 15 bases, with 14 bases left in between. CDR1 is GTSNPN, CDR2 SVGIG, per germline (reference sequence). The CDR3 DNA sequence: TGTGCCTGGAGTCAAGACAGGAGACGGCATTTT. Protein sequence: CAWSQDRRRHF.

In this sample, this clone turned up a few times. The chain has TRBV7-2 and TRBJ2-3, with 8 bases aligning to TRBD2. The CDR3 contains 18 residues. Germline lookup yields CDR1 SGHTA and CDR2 FQGNSA. The J segment lost 2 bases and the V segment lost 5 bases, leaving 15 bases of the junction unmatched. Here the CDR3 reads CASSAPRRGGRNTDTQYF. The CDR3 DNA sequence: TGTGCCAGCAGCGCTCCCCGTCGGGGCGGGAGGAACACAGATACGCAGTATTTT.

The rearrangement joins TRBV28 to TRBJ2-7, with D possibly matching TRBD2 (5 bases). Deletions cut 1 base from V and 3 bases from J, with 10 bases between. The CDR3 loop spans 14 amino acids. CDR1 is MDHEN and CDR2 is SYDVKM in the germline V gene. CDR3 DNA sequence: TGTGCCAGCAGTTTATTTGCGGGTGGCTACGAGCAGTACTTC. Protein: CASSLFAGGYEQYF.

The chain is built from TRBV7-6 and TRBJ2-7; TRBD2 agrees at 9 bases. CDR3 length: 16 amino acids. Germline lookup yields CDR1 SGHVS and CDR2 FNYEAQ. J lost 1 base, V lost 5 bases, and 9 bases had no gene match. CDR3 sequence (DNA): TGTGCCAGCAGCCCCCACGCTAGCGGGATTTCCTACGAGCAGTACTTC. Residues: CASSPHASGISYEQYF.

The gene calls are TRBV5-1 and TRBJ2-7, with D uncertain. The CDR3 spans 11 residues. Germline V lookup: CDR1 SGHRS, CDR2 YFSETQ. The germline V and J ends were trimmed by 2 bases and 3 bases, with 3 bases remaining between them. CDR3: CASSLYYEQYF. The CDR3 DNA follows: TGCGCCAGCAGCTTATACTACGAGCAGTACTTC. The variable domain in full, completed from reference TRBV5-1 and TRBJ2-7, reads KAGVTQTPRYLIKTRGQQVTLSCSPISGHRSVSWYQQTPGQGLQFLFEYFSETQRNKGNFPGRFSGRQFSNSRSEMNVSTLELGDSALYLCASSLYYEQYFGPGTRLTVT.

The rearrangement links TRBV10-3 to TRBJ2-1; the D gene is possibly TRBD2 (6 bases). Trimming left V 6 bases short and J 5 bases short, with 26 bases between. This CDR3 is 18 amino acids long. Germline V lookup: CDR1 ENHRY, CDR2 SYGVKD. The CDR3 DNA is TGTGCCATCAGCGCCCCCCTTGAGGGAGGCAGCTTAGACAATGAGCAGTTCTTC. It codes for CAISAPLEGGSLDNEQFF.

The J gene is TRBJ1-2, the V gene TRBV7-9, with 7 bases lining up with TRBD1. The CDR3 consists of 14 residues. The ends lost 6 bases at V and 6 bases at J; junction bases unmatched: 10. Germline V gene data show CDR1 as SEHNR and CDR2 as FQNEAQ (reference sequence). The CDR3 DNA follows: TGTGCCAGCAGACGATCGACAGGGTCAAATGGCTACACCTTC. This codes for CASRRSTGSNGYTF.